This T cell receptor (beta chain) was captured by sequencing in a study of blood T cell repertoires in COVID-19. Whole-study context: PBMCs, B-cell-depleted T cells, or T cells were the source of the cDNA or gDNA that made up the material.

The repertoire was sequenced with immunoSEQ multiplex PCR; TCRdb's copy has only in-frame clones and lacks some. In the table there are 250,000 or so clones, about 88% of which are singletons. This clone has more than one count but fewer than ten. The CDR3 runs to 16 residues. The clonotype was recovered from a woman in her thirties or forties who had recovered from COVID-19. Sample: peripheral blood. This chain links TRBV21-1 with TRBJ2-1; no DNA check was done on the table's D call, TRBD1. TRBV21-1 is tagged as a pseudogene. The CDR3 here is CASSKVLRGGDDEQFF. CDR3 bases: TGTGCCAGCAGCAAAGTACTCAGGGGTGGAGATGATGAGCAGTTCTTC.